This paragraph reports one T cell receptor beta chain. The target antigen is unknown. Per germline, CDR1 LGHNT and CDR2 FRNRAP. The ends were cut back, 6 bases at V and 0 bases at J, with 13 bases in the middle. The CDR3 covers 15 residues. This specimen comes from a study of T cell responses to AZD1222 COVID-19 vaccine. The table came from immunoSEQ multiplex PCR; TCRdb's copy has only in-frame clones and leaves some out. The sample gives 120,000 or so clones, roughly 89% of which show up once; approximately 5.9% is in the top ten. The study, taken as a whole, reports: Unmutated variant regions are reportedly targeted by nearly half of spike-specific TCRs. Following two doses of AZD1222, Spike-specific TCR breadth and depth rose. Among those given AZD1222, only 6 or 7 were seropositive at baseline.

J is TRBJ2-3 and V is TRBV12-5; D may be TRBD1 or TRBD2 (6 bases each). This specimen consisted of peripheral blood, obtained on day 0 of AZD1222 vaccination. This TCR derives from an adult in good health. This CDR3 reads CASGWRGDSTDTQYF. The CDR3 nucleotides read TGTGCTAGTGGGTGGAGGGGGGATAGCACAGATACGCAGTATTTT.